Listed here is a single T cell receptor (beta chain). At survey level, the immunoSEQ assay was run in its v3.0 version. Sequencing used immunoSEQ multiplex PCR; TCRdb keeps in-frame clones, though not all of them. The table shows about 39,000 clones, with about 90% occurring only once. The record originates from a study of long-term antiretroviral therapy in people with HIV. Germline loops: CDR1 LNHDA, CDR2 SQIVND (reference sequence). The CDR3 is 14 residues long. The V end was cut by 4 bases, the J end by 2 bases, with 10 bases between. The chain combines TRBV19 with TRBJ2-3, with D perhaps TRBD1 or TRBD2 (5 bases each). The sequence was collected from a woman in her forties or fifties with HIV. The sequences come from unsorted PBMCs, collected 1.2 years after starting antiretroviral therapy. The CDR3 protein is CASSKWGFTDTQYF. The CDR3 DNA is TGTGCCAGTAGTAAGTGGGGGTTCACAGATACGCAGTATTTT.